The rows below give T cell receptor beta chains drawn from one sample of a study of siplizumab effects on memory and regulatory T cells. Repertoires were generated with immunoSEQ multiplex PCR, while TCRdb's copy carries only in-frame clones and drops some. Of about 70,000 clones detected, over 80% appear once; the ten largest clones hold about 1.5%. What was sequenced was Tregs sorted from blood. These receptors were collected from a human donor in good health. Both conserved end residues are part of each CDR3. The D gene is left open where the match is weak. Only some rows state a clone size, as once, few, many or a class for expanded clones.

cdr3_length j_call v_call clone_size d_call cdr3_aa cdr3_nt
16 TRBJ2-2 TRBV18 once . CASSPPSRSNTGELFF TGTGCCAGCTCACCACCGTCAAGGTCTAACACCGGGGAGCTGTTTTTT
15 TRBJ2-1 TRBV30 . . CAWSPRLVSYNEQFF TGTGCCTGGAGTCCCAGACTAGTTTCCTACAATGAGCAGTTCTTC
14 TRBJ1-1 TRBV11-3 . . CASSKGPRVTEAFF TGTGCCAGCAGCAAAGGGCCGAGGGTCACTGAAGCTTTCTTT
15 TRBJ1-5 TRBV5-1 . TRBD1 CASSLGQGYNQPQHF TGCGCCAGCAGCTTGGGACAGGGGTACAATCAGCCCCAGCATTTT
14 TRBJ2-1 TRBV19 . TRBD2 CASSNERETFEQFF TGTGCCAGTAGTAATGAGCGGGAGACTTTTGAGCAGTTCTTC
11 TRBJ2-5 TRBV30 . . CAWSRGKVQYF TGTGCCTGGAGTAGAGGAAAGGTGCAGTACTTC
14 TRBJ2-3 TRBV28 . . CASSLGGPTDTQYF TGTGCCAGCAGTTTGGGCGGACCCACAGATACGCAGTATTTT
14 TRBJ1-2 TRBV28 . TRBD1 CATHPGQVLYGYTF TGTGCCACCCACCCGGGACAGGTCCTTTATGGCTACACCTTC
13 TRBJ1-3 TRBV2 few TRBD1 CASDRGFGNTIYF TGTGCCAGTGACAGGGGTTTTGGAAACACCATATATTTT
14 TRBJ2-6 TRBV10-3 . . CAISESLGANVLTF TGTGCCATCAGCGAGTCTCTGGGGGCCAACGTCCTGACTTTC
16 TRBJ2-3 TRBV19 once . CASRPGASGVSDTQYF TGTGCCAGTAGGCCGGGGGCTAGCGGTGTTTCAGATACGCAGTATTTT
15 TRBJ2-6 TRBV6-5 . . CASSYGGGGANVLTF TGTGCCAGCAGTTACGGGGGAGGTGGGGCCAACGTCCTGACTTTC
16 TRBJ2-7 TRBV7-9 . . CASSLVFSAGSYEQYF TGTGCCAGCAGCTTAGTGTTTAGCGCCGGCTCCTACGAGCAGTACTTC
15 TRBJ2-3 TRBV5-1 . TRBD1 CASSLGTGLTDTQYF TGCGCCAGCAGCCTTGGGACAGGGTTGACAGATACGCAGTATTTT
12 TRBJ1-5 TRBV10-2 . . CASTDLNQPQHF TGCGCCAGCACCGACCTAAATCAGCCCCAGCATTTT
15 TRBJ2-5 TRBV5-1 once TRBD1 CASSAQGAEQETQYF TGCGCCAGCAGCGCACAGGGGGCGGAACAAGAGACCCAGTACTTC
13 TRBJ2-5 TRBV18 . . CASSSDVQETQYF TGTGCCAGCTCCTCGGACGTCCAAGAGACCCAGTACTTC
13 TRBJ1-2 TRBV29-1 few . CSVGSGQLRGYTF TGCAGCGTTGGCTCCGGCCAATTGCGTGGCTACACCTTC
16 TRBJ1-5 TRBV6-6 . . CASSYTRTRNNQPQHF TGTGCCAGCAGTTACACCCGGACACGAAACAATCAGCCCCAGCATTTT
12 TRBJ2-3 TRBV11-2 . . CASSLEGDTQYF TGTGCCAGCAGCTTAGAGGGTGATACGCAGTATTTT
13 TRBJ2-2 TRBV28 . . CASMERNTGELFF TGTGCCAGCATGGAGAGGAACACCGGGGAGCTGTTTTTT
14 TRBJ1-1 TRBV29-1 . . CSVEAGVGNTEAFF TGCAGCGTTGAGGCAGGGGTCGGGAACACTGAAGCTTTCTTT
13 TRBJ1-5 TRBV4-3 . . CASSQDLHQPQHF TGCGCCAGCAGCCAAGATCTGCATCAGCCCCAGCATTTT
11 TRBJ1-2 TRBV6-1 . . CASSRNYGYTF TGTGCCAGCAGCCGGAACTATGGCTACACCTTC
15 TRBJ2-7 TRBV10-3 many . CAISAFDGDSYEQYF TGTGCCATCAGTGCTTTCGACGGTGACTCCTACGAGCAGTACTTC
13 TRBJ1-1 TRBV6-1 . . CASSEKVHTEAFF TGTGCCAGCAGTGAAAAGGTCCACACTGAAGCTTTCTTT
15 TRBJ2-1 TRBV28 . . CASSSQGNLKNEQFF TGTGCCAGCAGTTCCCAGGGCAACCTGAAGAATGAGCAGTTCTTC
14 TRBJ1-1 TRBV7-9 . . CASSLRVEGTEAFF TGTGCCAGCAGCTTAAGGGTGGAGGGCACTGAAGCTTTCTTT
11 TRBJ2-7 TRBV19 . . CASSTLHEQYF TGTGCCAGTAGTACACTCCACGAGCAGTACTTC
13 TRBJ2-7 TRBV7-3 . . CASSPDRGVEQYF TGTGCCAGCAGCCCTGACCGTGGGGTCGAGCAGTACTTC
15 TRBJ2-1 TRBV5-6 . . CASSPLWSSYNEQFF TGTGCCAGCAGCCCCTTGTGGAGCTCCTACAATGAGCAGTTCTTC
10 TRBJ2-4 TRBV2 . . CASSINIQYF TGTGCCAGCAGTATAAACATTCAGTACTTC
16 TRBJ1-3 TRBV30 . . CAWSGIDGSSGNTIYF TGTGCCTGGAGTGGTATCGACGGCTCCTCTGGAAACACCATATATTTT
17 TRBJ1-5 TRBV5-3 . TRBD1 CARSGDRGTVSNQPQHF TGTGCCAGAAGCGGGGACAGGGGAACGGTAAGCAATCAGCCCCAGCATTTT
16 TRBJ1-1 TRBV7-8 . . CASSLVGGLLNTEAFF TGTGCCAGCAGCTTAGTGGGGGGGCTGCTGAACACTGAAGCTTTCTTT